This paragraph reports one TCR beta chain. The data stem from a study of CD8 T cells in Susac syndrome. Reverse transcription used roughly 0.45 to 1 ug RNA and random hexamers. TCR beta CDR3 was amplified by immunoSEQ multiplex PCR. This amplification extended across 54 Vbeta and 13 Jbeta segments. TCRdb re-called the immunoSEQ multiplex PCR reads through MiXCR, storing one row per CDR3 protein. The sample lists some 400,000 distinct CDR3 sequences; around 83% were seen once. The CDR3 consists of 14 residues. Germline V gene data show CDR1 as GTSNPN and CDR2 as SVGIG (reference sequence). Between the trimmed V and J ends, which lost 6 bases and 0 bases, there was a span of 15 bases. In blood CD8+ and CD4+ T cells, TCR beta underwent sequencing. Control patients had untreated stable or active relapsing-remitting multiple sclerosis by revised McDonald criteria. Purification of the CD8+ and CD4+ T cells relied on negative isolation, and TEMRA cells underwent FACS enrichment.

This chain uses TRBV30 with TRBJ2-7; D may be TRBD1 (5 bases). This sequence was found in a human donor with multiple sclerosis. Sequenced sample: CD8+ T cells from PBMCs. This chain's CDR3 is CACLDTRSSYEQYF. The CDR3 region has the DNA TGTGCCTGCCTGGACACCCGGAGCTCCTACGAGCAGTACTTC.